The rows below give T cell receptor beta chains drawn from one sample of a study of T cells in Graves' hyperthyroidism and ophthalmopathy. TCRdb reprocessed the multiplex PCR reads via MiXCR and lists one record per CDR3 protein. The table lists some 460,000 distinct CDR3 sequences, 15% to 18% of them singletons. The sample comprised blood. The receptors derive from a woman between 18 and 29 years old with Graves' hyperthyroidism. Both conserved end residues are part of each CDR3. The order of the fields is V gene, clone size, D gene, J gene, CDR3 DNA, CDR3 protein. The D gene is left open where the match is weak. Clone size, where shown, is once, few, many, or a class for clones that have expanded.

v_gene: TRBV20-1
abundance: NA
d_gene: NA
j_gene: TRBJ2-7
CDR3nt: TGCAGTGCTAGAGACAGTATCTACGAGCAGTACTTC
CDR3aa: CSARDSIYEQYF

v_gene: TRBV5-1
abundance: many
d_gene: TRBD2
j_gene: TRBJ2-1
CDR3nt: TGCGCCAGCAGCTTGGTCGGGACTAGCATCAATGAGCAGTTCTTC
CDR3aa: CASSLVGTSINEQFF

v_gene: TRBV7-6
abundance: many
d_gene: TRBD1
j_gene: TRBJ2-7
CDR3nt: TGTGCCAGCAGCTCTAAGACAGGGGGGACCTACGAGCAGTACTTC
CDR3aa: CASSSKTGGTYEQYF

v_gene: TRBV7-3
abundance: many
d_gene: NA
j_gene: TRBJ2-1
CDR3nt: TGTGCCAGCAGCCTGGACTTAGCCAATGAGCAGTTCTTC
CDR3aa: CASSLDLANEQFF

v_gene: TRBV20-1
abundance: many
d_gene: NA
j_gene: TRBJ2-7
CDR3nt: TGCAGTGCTAGAGATCGGGACTCCCGGCCCTACGAGCAGTACTTC
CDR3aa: CSARDRDSRPYEQYF

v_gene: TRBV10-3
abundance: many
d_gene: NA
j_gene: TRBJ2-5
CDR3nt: TGTGCCACCGCTTCCGGGTCTAGCAACCAAGAGACCCAGTACTTC
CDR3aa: CATASGSSNQETQYF

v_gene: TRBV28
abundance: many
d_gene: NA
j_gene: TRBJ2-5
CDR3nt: TGTGCCAGCAGTTCACCGACAGTTGTGTACCAAGAGACCCAGTACTTC
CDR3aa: CASSSPTVVYQETQYF

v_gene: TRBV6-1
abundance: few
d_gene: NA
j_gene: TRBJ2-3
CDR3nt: TGTGCCAGCAGAGATGGGGCAGGGGTTCCCCTACACGCAGATACGCAGTATTTT
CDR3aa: CASRDGAGVPLHADTQYF

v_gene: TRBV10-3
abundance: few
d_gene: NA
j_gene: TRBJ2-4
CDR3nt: TGTGCCATCAGTGGGCCACCGCTCAAAAACATTCAGTACTTC
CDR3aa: CAISGPPLKNIQYF

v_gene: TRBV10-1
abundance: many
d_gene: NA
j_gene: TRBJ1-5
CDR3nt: TGCGCCAGCAGTGAATCAGGGTTCGGGCCCCAGCATTTT
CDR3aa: CASSESGFGPQHF

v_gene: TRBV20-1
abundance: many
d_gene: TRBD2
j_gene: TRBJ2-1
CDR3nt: TGCAGTGCTAGTTATAGCGGGGGAGTTCTGTACAATGAGCAGTTCTTC
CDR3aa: CSASYSGGVLYNEQFF

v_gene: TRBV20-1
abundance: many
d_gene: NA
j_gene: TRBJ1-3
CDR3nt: TGCAGTGCAAAGTGGACAGCCTCTGGAAACACCATATATTTT
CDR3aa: CSAKWTASGNTIYF

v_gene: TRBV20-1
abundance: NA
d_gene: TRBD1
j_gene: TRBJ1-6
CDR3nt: TGCAGTGCCAAACGCACAGGGGCTGGTTCACCCCTCCACTTT
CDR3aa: CSAKRTGAGSPLHF

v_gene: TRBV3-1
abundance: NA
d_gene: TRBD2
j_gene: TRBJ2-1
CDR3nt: TGTGCCAGCAGCCCCAGAGCGGGGGGCCTCAGTGAGCAGTTCTTC
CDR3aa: CASSPRAGGLSEQFF

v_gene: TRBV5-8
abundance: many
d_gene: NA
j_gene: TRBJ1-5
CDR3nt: TGTGCCAGCAGCCCGTTATACCCTGCGGGCAATCAGCCCCAGCATTTT
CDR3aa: CASSPLYPAGNQPQHF

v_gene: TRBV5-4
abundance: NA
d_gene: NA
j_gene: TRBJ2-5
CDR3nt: TGTGCCAGCAGCTTGGGGGCTAGCAGTGAGACCCAGTACTTC
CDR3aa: CASSLGASSETQYF

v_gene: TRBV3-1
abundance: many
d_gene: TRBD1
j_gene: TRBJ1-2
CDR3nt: TGTGCCAGCAGCCACCTACCGGGGACAGGGACTTATGGCTACACCTTC
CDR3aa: CASSHLPGTGTYGYTF

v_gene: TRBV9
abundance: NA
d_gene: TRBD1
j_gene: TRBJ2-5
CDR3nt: TGTGCCAGCAGCGTAGGAGACAGGGGGCCCCAAGAGACCCAGTACTTC
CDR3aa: CASSVGDRGPQETQYF

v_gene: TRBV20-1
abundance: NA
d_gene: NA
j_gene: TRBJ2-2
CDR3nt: TGCAGTGCTAGAGATCCGGGGCGGGGAAAAAACACCGGGGAGCTGTTTTTT
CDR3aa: CSARDPGRGKNTGELFF

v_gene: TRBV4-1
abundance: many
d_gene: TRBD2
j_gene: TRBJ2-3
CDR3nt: TGCGCCAGCAGCTCCCCCGGGACTAGCGGGGAGAGCACAGATACGCAGTATTTT
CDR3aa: CASSSPGTSGESTDTQYF

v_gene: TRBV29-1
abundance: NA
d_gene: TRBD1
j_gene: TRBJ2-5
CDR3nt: TGCAGCGTTGATTACAGGGACAGGGGGCCGGAGACCCAGTACTTC
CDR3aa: CSVDYRDRGPETQYF

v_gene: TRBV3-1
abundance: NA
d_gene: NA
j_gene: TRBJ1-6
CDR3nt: TGTGCCAGCAGCCAAGATAGCCGTTCACCCCTCCACTTT
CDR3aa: CASSQDSRSPLHF

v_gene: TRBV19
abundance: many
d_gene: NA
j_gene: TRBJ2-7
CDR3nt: TGTGCCAGTAGGACATCCGGGCAGGGAGACTACGAGCAGTACTTC
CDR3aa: CASRTSGQGDYEQYF

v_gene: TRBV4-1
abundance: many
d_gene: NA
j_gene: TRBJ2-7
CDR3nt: TGCGCCAGCAGCCAAGTCACTTGGGATACCCGCTCCTACGAGCAGTACTTC
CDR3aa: CASSQVTWDTRSYEQYF

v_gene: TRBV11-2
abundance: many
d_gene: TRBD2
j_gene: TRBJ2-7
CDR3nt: TGTGCCAGCAGTCCAGTGGGGGGGGGGTTCTCCTACGAGCAGTACTTC
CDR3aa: CASSPVGGGFSYEQYF

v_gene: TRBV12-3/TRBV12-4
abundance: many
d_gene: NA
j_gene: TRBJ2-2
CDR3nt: TGTGCCAGCAAGAACCAGGCAAGAGGGACCGGGGAGCTGTTTTTT
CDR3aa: CASKNQARGTGELFF

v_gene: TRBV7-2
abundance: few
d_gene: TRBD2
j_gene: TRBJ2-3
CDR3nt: TGTGCCAGCAGCTTATACGGGACTAGTATAAATACGCAGTATTTT
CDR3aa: CASSLYGTSINTQYF

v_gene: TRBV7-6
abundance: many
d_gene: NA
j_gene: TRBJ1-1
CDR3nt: TGTGCCAGCAGCTTAGACGGCGGGGCTGGCGCTGAAGCTTTCTTT
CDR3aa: CASSLDGGAGAEAFF

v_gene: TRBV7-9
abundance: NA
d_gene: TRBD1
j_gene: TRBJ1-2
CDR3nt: TGTGCCAGCAGCTTAGCCGGACAGGGGGCTAGGGGCTACACCTTC
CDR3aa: CASSLAGQGARGYTF

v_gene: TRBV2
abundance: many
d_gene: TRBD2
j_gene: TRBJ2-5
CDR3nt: TGTGCCAGCAGTGAAGCGTCCCGACTAGCGGGGGATATTGGTGCCCAGTACTTC
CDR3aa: CASSEASRLAGDIGAQYF

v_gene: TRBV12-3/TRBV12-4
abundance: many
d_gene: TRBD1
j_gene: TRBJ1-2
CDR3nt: TGTGCCAGCAGTCCCACCGGGACAGGGGAGGTGCTGGTCTATGGCTACACCTTC
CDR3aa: CASSPTGTGEVLVYGYTF

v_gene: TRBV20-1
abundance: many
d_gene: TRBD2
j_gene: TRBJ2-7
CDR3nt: TGCAGTGCTAGAGATTCCGACGGGGGGAGCTCCTACGAGCAGTACTTC
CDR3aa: CSARDSDGGSSYEQYF

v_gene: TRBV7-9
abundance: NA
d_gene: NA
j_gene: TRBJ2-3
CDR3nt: TGTGCCAGCAGTTCCCTTGGGGCCCCGGGAGATACGCAGTATTTT
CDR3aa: CASSSLGAPGDTQYF

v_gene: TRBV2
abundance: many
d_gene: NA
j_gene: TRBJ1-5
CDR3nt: TGTGCCAGCAGGTCAGCAGGGCCAAATCAGCCCCAGCATTTT
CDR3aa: CASRSAGPNQPQHF

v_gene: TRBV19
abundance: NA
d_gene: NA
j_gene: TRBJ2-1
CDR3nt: TGTGCCAGTAACCGGGAGTGGGGCAATGAGCAGTTCTTC
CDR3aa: CASNREWGNEQFF

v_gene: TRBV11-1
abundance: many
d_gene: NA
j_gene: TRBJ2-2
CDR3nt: TGTGCCAGCAGCACGCGTCGGGGGCGCACCGGGGAGCTGTTTTTT
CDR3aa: CASSTRRGRTGELFF

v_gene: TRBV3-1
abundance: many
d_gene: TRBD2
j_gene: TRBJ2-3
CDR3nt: TGTGCCAGCAGCCAAGTAGGCGGGGGGCGCCTCACAGATACGCAGTATTTT
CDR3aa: CASSQVGGGRLTDTQYF

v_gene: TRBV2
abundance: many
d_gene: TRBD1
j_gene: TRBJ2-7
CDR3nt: TGTGCCAGCGACGACTTAAGGGACAGGGCCCACGAGCAGTACTTC
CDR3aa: CASDDLRDRAHEQYF

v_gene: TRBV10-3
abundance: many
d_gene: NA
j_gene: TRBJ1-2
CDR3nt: TGTGCCATCAGTGTTGGTTCGGAGGCTAATGGCTACACCTTC
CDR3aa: CAISVGSEANGYTF

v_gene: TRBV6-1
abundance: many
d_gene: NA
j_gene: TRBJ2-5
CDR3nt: TGTGCCAGCAGTGAAATCGGGGAGACCCAGTACTTC
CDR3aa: CASSEIGETQYF

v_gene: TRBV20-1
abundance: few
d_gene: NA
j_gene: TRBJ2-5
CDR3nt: TGCAGTGCTAGGCATCGACTTGAGACCCAGTACTTC
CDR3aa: CSARHRLETQYF

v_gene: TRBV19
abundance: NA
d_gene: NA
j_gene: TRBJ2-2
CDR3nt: TGTGCCAGTAGTATGGTTGGCTGGAGTAACACCGGGGAGCTGTTTTTT
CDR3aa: CASSMVGWSNTGELFF

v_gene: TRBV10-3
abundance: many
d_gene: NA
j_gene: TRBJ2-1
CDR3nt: TGTGCCATCGAGAGGGGCGGGGATATTTACAATGAGCAGTTCTTC
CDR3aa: CAIERGGDIYNEQFF